Below, one T cell receptor (beta chain) is given with its context. Its antigen is still unknown. Each CDR3 protein gets one entry after TCRdb re-called the reads with MiXCR. The data contain more than 85,000 distinct CDR3 sequences, 25% to 30% of them seen just once; the ten biggest clones take up around 80%. The data belong to a study of T cell repertoires in cytomegalovirus infection. Study details: CMV epitopes that were recently identified and HLA-C-restricted were used alongside well-studied HLA-B-restricted ones. Public TCR beta signatures marked donors with CMV infection and the matching HLA.

The V end lost 4 bases, the J end lost 5 bases, and 14 bases lay between the germline ends. The CDR3 totals 14 residues. General study findings and limits: The study identified carriers of CMV plus the relevant HLA from cumulative public TCR beta family frequency.

The sequence was collected from a human donor in good health (CMV status not recorded). Some clones in this sample may be carry-over from other donors' samples. This rearrangement joins TRBV12-3 or TRBV12-4 to TRBJ2-5; D ambiguous. The sample here was CD8+ T cells from cultured PBMCs, taken from culture after CMV antigen stimulation. Here the CDR3 DNA reads TGTGCCAGCAGTTACCCCCAGGCAGATGAGACCCAGTACTTC. Protein sequence: CASSYPQADETQYF.